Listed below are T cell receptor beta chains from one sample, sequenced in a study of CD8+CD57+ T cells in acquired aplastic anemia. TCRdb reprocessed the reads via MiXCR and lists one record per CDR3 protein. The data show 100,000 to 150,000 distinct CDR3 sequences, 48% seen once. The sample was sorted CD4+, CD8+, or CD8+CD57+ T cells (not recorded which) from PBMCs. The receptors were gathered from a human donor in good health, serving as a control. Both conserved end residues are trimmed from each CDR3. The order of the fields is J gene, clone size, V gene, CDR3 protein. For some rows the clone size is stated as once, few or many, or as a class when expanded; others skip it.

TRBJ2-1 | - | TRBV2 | ASSAYSSEQF
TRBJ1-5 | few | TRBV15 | ATSRDRGLHQPQH
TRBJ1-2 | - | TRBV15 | ATSALQGRGSNGYT
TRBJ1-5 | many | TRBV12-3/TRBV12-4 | ASSTPGTGGEFPQH
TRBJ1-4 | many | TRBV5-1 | ASSEGVGTNEKLF
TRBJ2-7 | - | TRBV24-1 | ATSDHRQGQGNYEQY
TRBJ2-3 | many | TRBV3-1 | ASSPHTPTDTQY
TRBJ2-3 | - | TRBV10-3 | AISGQGRYNEQY
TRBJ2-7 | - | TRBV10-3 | AIRVQGGEQY
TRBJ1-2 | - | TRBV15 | ATSREWTGGGYGYT
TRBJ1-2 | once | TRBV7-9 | ASSLAGNNYGYT
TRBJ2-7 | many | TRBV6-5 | ASSYETGYEQY
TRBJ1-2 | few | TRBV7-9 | ASSSSPGQSYGYT
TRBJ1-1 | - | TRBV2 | ASSEAGGKAF
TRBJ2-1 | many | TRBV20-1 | SARVGLAGVPSYNEQF
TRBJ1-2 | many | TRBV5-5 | ASSSGQIFYGYT
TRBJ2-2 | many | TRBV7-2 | ASSFSQTNTGELF
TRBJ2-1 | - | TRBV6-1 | ASSEEGSSYNEQF
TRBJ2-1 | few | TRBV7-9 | ASSTGQGGDEQF
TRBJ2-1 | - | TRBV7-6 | ASSLTAGGGEQF
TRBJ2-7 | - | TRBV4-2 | ASSPPRGQATHHSYEQY
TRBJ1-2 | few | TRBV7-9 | ASSNINLFGYT
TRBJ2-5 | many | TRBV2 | ASSGLAGGETQY
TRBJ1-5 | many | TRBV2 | ASSQDRSDQPQH
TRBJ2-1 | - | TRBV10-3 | AIIDDISYNEQF
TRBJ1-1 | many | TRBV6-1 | ASMRRQGNEVTEAF